The TCR beta chain described here comes from a study of blood T cells in healthy people across ages. There are many counts of this clonotype. A second about 7 to 11 cycle PCR used barcoded and J-beta primers. TCRdb used MiXCR to reprocess the 5' RACE reads, holding one entry per CDR3 protein. The repertoire holds approximately 580,000 distinct CDR3 sequences, 24% seen once, with around 10% in the top ten. These data were also reused for a study on T cells of mothers and their children.

Specimen: blood. This sequence was found in a boy younger than 18 in good health.

CDR3 sequence reads: CAILRTASLTQYF. CDR3 DNA: TGTGCCATCTTAAGGACCGCCTCGCTGACCCAGTACTTC. The chain recombines TRBV28 with TRBJ2-5; no reliable D call. This CDR3 spans 13 amino acids. The germline V gene encodes CDR1 MDHEN and CDR2 SYDVKM. The ends were cut back, 10 bases at V and 7 bases at J, with 19 bases in the middle.